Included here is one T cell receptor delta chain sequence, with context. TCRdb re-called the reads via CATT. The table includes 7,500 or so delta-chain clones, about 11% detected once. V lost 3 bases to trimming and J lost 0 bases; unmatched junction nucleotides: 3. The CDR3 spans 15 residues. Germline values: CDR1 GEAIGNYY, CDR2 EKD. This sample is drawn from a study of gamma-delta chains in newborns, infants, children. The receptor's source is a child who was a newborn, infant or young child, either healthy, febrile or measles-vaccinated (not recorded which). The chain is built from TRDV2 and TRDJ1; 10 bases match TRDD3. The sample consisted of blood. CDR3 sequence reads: CACDYWGMYTDKLIF. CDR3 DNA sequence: TGTGCCTGTGACTACTGGGGGATGTACACCGATAAACTCATCTTT.